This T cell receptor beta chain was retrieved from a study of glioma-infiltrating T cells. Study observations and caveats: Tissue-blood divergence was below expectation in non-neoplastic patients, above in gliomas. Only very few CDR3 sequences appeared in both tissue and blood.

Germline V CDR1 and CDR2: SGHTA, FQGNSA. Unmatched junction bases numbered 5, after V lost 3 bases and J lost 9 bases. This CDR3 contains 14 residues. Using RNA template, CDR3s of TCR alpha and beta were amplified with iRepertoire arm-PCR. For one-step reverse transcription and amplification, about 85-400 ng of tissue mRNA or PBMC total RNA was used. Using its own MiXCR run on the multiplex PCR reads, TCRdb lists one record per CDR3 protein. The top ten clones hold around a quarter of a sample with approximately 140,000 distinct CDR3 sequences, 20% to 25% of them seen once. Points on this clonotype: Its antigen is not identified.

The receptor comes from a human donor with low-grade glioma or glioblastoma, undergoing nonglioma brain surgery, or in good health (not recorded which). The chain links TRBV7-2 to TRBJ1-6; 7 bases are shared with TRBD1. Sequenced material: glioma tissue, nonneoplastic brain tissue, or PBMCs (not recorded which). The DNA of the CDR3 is TGTGCCAGCAGCTTCGGGACAGCAGGTTCACCCCTCCACTTT. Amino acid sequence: CASSFGTAGSPLHF.